This TCR beta chain was captured in a study of blood T cell repertoires in COVID-19. Study context: Both acute and convalescent COVID-19 samples were obtained from the United States, Italy and Spain. T cells, B-cell-depleted T cells, or PBMCs provided the cDNA or gDNA that served as material.

Original processing notes: Amplifying reference gene primers gave estimates of nucleated cell counts. Assay used: immunoSEQ multiplex PCR; TCRdb lists only in-frame clones, some missing. Clonal size and the V and J genes are those of that table, whereas D and trimming came from the DNA. This sample has about 130,000 clones; around 81% occur once, and the top ten carry approximately 12%. Germline assignment: CDR1 SGHVS and CDR2 FQNEAQ. V was shortened by 5 bases and J by 5 bases, with 24 bases between the two germline ends. This CDR3 has 17 residues. The chain uses TRBV7-8 and TRBJ2-5, with D tentatively TRBD2 (6 bases). The specimen sequenced was peripheral blood. The sequence was obtained from a man between 60 and 75 years old with acute or convalescent COVID-19. This CDR3 is CASSPSTSMRLFETQYF. The CDR3 DNA is TGTGCCAGCAGCCCATCGACTAGTATGAGGCTGTTTGAGACCCAGTACTTC.